This entry is about one TCR beta chain. The specificity of this receptor is unknown. The input lacks base qualities; no much larger clone sits a single base away. Via the germline V gene, CDR1 is SNHLY and CDR2 FYNNEI. CDR3 length: 14 amino acids, cysteine to phenylalanine. The DNA shown is the 42-base CDR3, in frame from base 1. V is cut by 3 bases and J by 6 bases, and the space between the germline ends is 9 bases. The cohort comprised some 680 healthy bone marrow donors. At the time of sampling, every cohort member was nominally healthy, though immune exposures that went unrecorded were likely present. The donor tested CMV seronegative, placing the donor among the 352 seronegative members of the cohort. A peripheral blood sample was collected from each donor, and TCR beta sequencing was performed on peripheral blood mononuclear cells. The Qiagen DNeasy Blood Extraction Kit was used to extract genomic DNA from the blood cell samples.

The library relied on the immunoSEQ multiplex PCR assay. For the multiplex PCR, a mixture combining 60 forward primers for TCR Vbeta segments and 13 reverse primers for TCR Jbeta segments was used. A multiplex PCR assay on genomic DNA amplified the CDR3 region of rearranged TCR beta genes. On the Illumina HiSeq System, the amplified TCR beta libraries were sequenced as 87-base-pair reads. On the study's bioinformatics: In a later analysis, some 80 million unique TCR beta chains were counted across the 666 repertoires, and roughly 10 million of these chains were shared by at least two donors. Raw reads were error-corrected and collapsed into unique sequences with a nearest-neighbor algorithm that merged closely related sequences to remove PCR and sequencing errors. V, D and J gene segments were assigned by aligning CDR3 sequences to IMGT reference sequences. For a sequence to be retained, at least a six-nucleotide match to both a V gene segment and a J gene segment was required. A rearrangement was called productive if the CDR3 had no stop codons and remained in frame with V and J, and every other rearrangement was called non-productive. Following IMGT convention, CDR3 was defined as the stretch from the second conserved V-encoded cysteine to the conserved J-encoded phenylalanine. Sequences without an unambiguous match to a single V gene segment were excluded from the earlier analysis of a few hundred of the donors. An earlier analysis of some 610 of the donors called V segments functional above 56.7% productive rearrangements and segregating when the between-donor standard deviation exceeded 5%. A statistical classification framework was built to diagnose cytomegalovirus status from the catalog of TCR beta chain sequences. In a later analysis, V and J genes were assigned by comparing TCR nucleotide sequences against IMGT/GENE-DB human TR gene sequences. Using the TCRdist pipeline, a later analysis assigned CDR3 sequences along with most-parsimonious VDJ recombination scenarios. In a later analysis, each TCR beta chain was defined by its CDR3 amino acid sequence together with its V-gene family, and reads lacking a unique V-gene family were excluded. As a way to deal with suspected cross-contamination and a sequencing artifact, a later analysis dropped hundreds of nucleotide sequences that were highly shared and had low generation probability. A later analysis calculated a clonal expansion index for each public chain from normalized within-repertoire ranks of inferred template counts. In a later analysis, generation probabilities were computed using a VDJ recombination model fitted to out-of-frame rearrangements, and the results were checked against IGoR. In a later analysis, TCR-TCR, TCR-HLA and TCR-CMV co-occurrence was scored with hypergeometric tests, and a repertoire-size bias correction was applied to TCR pairs. A later analysis estimated false discovery rates by permuting HLA or CMV assignments 20 times. A later analysis grouped co-occurring TCRs with DBSCAN, adding TCRdist sequence similarity when clustering within HLA-allele-positive subsets. Repertoires with fewer than 30,000 or more than 120,000 public chains, plus five repertoires with anomalous nucleotide sharing, were excluded from co-occurrence clustering. TCRdb stores this immuneACCESS table with in-frame sequences only. Part of the clones is absent; in the studies checked, under half of the shortfall reflects unresolved V genes, and no reason is known for the rest. Clone size and V and J calls were adopted from that table, with D and trimming inferred from the DNA. Within this sample are more than 150,000 clones, with roughly 80% of them counted one time only. The top ten hold around 0.26% of the sample.

This sample stems from a study of cytomegalovirus exposure and HLA in healthy donors (dated by TCRdb to about 2017). Study-level background: An earlier analysis of some 550 of the donors reported approximately 300 Gb of sequence data and some 120 million unique TCR beta sequences from about 200 million T cells. The T cell repertoires of 666 subjects were profiled by immunosequencing and related to cytomegalovirus serostatus. Among around 400 genotyped donors of the cohort, an average of approximately 230,000 unique TCR beta nucleotide sequences were sequenced per donor, roughly 20% of them non-productive. A later analysis re-examined previously published TCR beta repertoires from roughly 650 donors and added high-resolution HLA genotyping to investigate patterns of TCR occurrence. The aim of the study was to test whether cataloging public T cell receptors could identify signatures of past pathogen exposure. Besides the first cohort of approximately 710 subjects, a separate validation cohort made up of about 120 different subjects was used. HLA typing covered class I and class II loci at four-digit resolution. To predict cytomegalovirus infection status, the study brought together high-throughput TCR immunosequencing, statistical association of individual TCRs with disease status, and machine learning. The number of typed donors differed by locus: about 620-640 for A, B, C, DRB1 and DQB1; some 500 for DQA1; approximately 600 for DPA1; and 400 to 480 for DPB1. Of the roughly 400 genotyped donors, less than 85% were placed in the genetic ancestry cluster associated with self-reported Caucasian donors. Donor age, sex, ethnicity and CMV serostatus were compiled alongside the repertoire data. The later analysis used no new phenotypic data to find candidate immune exposures, relying instead on TCR beta sequences and their occurrence across donors. An early release that covered some 640 HLA-typed donors contained about 300 gigabases of sequencing data and some 87 million unique TCR sequences. To decide whether each TCR beta V gene segment behaved as functional or pseudogenic, an earlier analysis of over 500 of the donors relied on high-throughput TCR beta sequencing. A later genetic analysis used genome-wide SNP genotypes for about 60% of the roughly 700 donors, treating that subset as a discovery cohort. Every discovery cohort repertoire had been produced on one sequencing platform. Several DR-DQ haplotypes were handled as single units for association and clustering because linkage in the cohort was strong. Broader findings and caveats from the paper: Compared with the roughly 710-donor mean, donors in an Asian-associated ancestry cluster had fewer N-insertions in productive TCRs, according to a later genetic analysis. A further reported finding was that TCR beta sequences accurately predicted the HLA-A and HLA-B alleles for most subjects in the first cohort. Most TCR sequences were seen in very few donors, while some public TCRs were found in many individuals. The sequencing pipeline was judged likely to have produced a cluster of highly shared sequence variants as a technical artifact. CMV serostatus was the only immune exposure information available for the cohort. Because counts were too low, about 18 rarely observed V segments, including chromosome 9 orphons, were excluded from the earlier analysis of 587 of the donors. Compared with equally common non-associated chains, HLA-associated TCR beta chains in a later analysis were more clonally expanded and had lower generation probabilities. At a false discovery rate of 0.05, a later analysis linked 16,951 TCR beta sequences to specific HLA alleles. This cohort had only TCR beta chains sequenced, and the lack of alpha or paired-chain data limited which features could be detected. In an earlier analysis of some 640 of the donors, most TCR beta V segments were observed in productive rearrangements about 90% or about 30% of the time, broadly matching IMGT annotations. Some IMGT-functional V segments, including TRBV6-2 and TRBV6-3, could not be told apart with the 87-base-pair reads, so those segments were excluded. A later genetic analysis associated a missense DCLRE1C variant with V-gene and J-gene trimming of TCR beta chains, and an independent cohort replicated the association. The presence/absence analyses assumed that sequencing depth was roughly uniform across donors, and that assumption may not be true. In a later analysis, several top co-occurrence clusters were reported to appear linked to parvovirus B19, influenza, CMV and Epstein-Barr virus. It was suggested by the authors that the approach could potentially be generalized to other disease states and immunological phenotypes. Linkage disequilibrium might explain the correlated functional status among segregating V segments, but an unknown experimental factor could not be ruled out. Assigning TCR associations to individual alleles was difficult when HLA alleles, especially DR and DQ, strongly co-occurred. Because HLA typing was missing for some donors at each locus, association tests included only the typed subset. A later analysis found that TCR association rates varied across HLA loci, with DRB1 alleles showing the most associated TCRs and HLA-C alleles the fewest. In vitro tests confirmed that a few of the cytomegalovirus-associated TCR beta chains recognize cytomegalovirus antigens. According to a later analysis, most CMV-associated TCR beta chains appeared to be HLA-restricted, and the HLA associations seemed to be driven largely by CMV exposure. Cytomegalovirus status was reported to be diagnosed by the classifier with high specificity and sensitivity in both the original and validation cohorts. The study listed 164 TCR beta chains as associated with cytomegalovirus.

The clonotype comes from a boy aged 5-17 years in good health and CMV-seronegative. The sequenced sample consisted of PBMCs. Rearrangement joined TRBV2 to TRBJ1-6, and perhaps TRBD1 as D gene, on 5 matching bases. The CDR3 corresponds to CASSDRQGNSPLHF. The DNA sequence is TGTGCCAGCAGTGATCGGCAGGGTAATTCACCCCTCCACTTT. The entire variable domain, with the stretches around the CDR3 drawn from the reference TRBV2 and TRBJ1-6 proteins, is EPEVTQTPSHQVTQMGQEVILRCVPISNHLYFYWYRQILGQKVEFLVSFYNNEISEKSEIFDDQFSVERPDGSNFTLKIRSTKLEDSAMYFCASSDRQGNSPLHFGNGTRLTVT.